This is a list of T cell receptor beta chains from one sample in a study of T cell repertoires and HLA-DP antigens. The repertoire was sequenced with immunoSEQ multiplex PCR; TCRdb's copy has only in-frame clones and lacks some. This sample carries over 60,000 clones, around three quarters of them seen once, and the ten largest clones take about 1.4%. Their antigen targets remain unknown. The sequenced sample consisted of CD4+ T cells from PBMCs. All receptors derive from a man aged 55 to 70 in good health and CMV-seronegative. Each CDR3 is given with its conserved first and last residue. The order of the fields is V gene, clone size, D gene, J gene, CDR3 DNA, CDR3 protein. D genes are given only for firm matches. Rows give clone size only sometimes, using once, few, many, or a class for an expanded clone.

V gene: TRBV6-5
clone size: .
D gene: .
J gene: TRBJ1-2
CDR3 DNA: TGTGCCAGCAGTTACGGGGGGGCAGGTAACTATGGCTACACCTTC
CDR3 protein: CASSYGGAGNYGYTF

V gene: TRBV6-1
clone size: .
D gene: TRBD1
J gene: TRBJ1-5
CDR3 DNA: TGTGCCAGCACGGGACAGTTCAATCAGCCCCAGCATTTT
CDR3 protein: CASTGQFNQPQHF

V gene: TRBV4-3
clone size: .
D gene: .
J gene: TRBJ2-7
CDR3 DNA: TGCGCCAGCAGCACCTACATGTACGGCGAGCAGTACTTC
CDR3 protein: CASSTYMYGEQYF

V gene: TRBV30
clone size: once
D gene: .
J gene: TRBJ2-2
CDR3 DNA: TGTGCCTGGAGTGTATTGTTTTCAGGGAGAACCGCGAACACCGGGGAGCTGTTTTTT
CDR3 protein: CAWSVLFSGRTANTGELFF

V gene: TRBV4-1
clone size: .
D gene: TRBD1
J gene: TRBJ1-5
CDR3 DNA: TGCGCCAGCAGTCGGGACAGTGGAGGGAATCAGCCCCAGCATTTT
CDR3 protein: CASSRDSGGNQPQHF

V gene: TRBV7-3
clone size: .
D gene: .
J gene: TRBJ2-1
CDR3 DNA: TGTGCCAGCAGCTTAGGGACCAACTACAATGAGCAGTTCTTC
CDR3 protein: CASSLGTNYNEQFF

V gene: TRBV4-3
clone size: .
D gene: TRBD1
J gene: TRBJ2-3
CDR3 DNA: TGCGCCAGCAGCCAAGAAGGCCCGGGACAGGGTCGGGGTACGCAGTATTTT
CDR3 protein: CASSQEGPGQGRGTQYF

V gene: TRBV30
clone size: .
D gene: TRBD1
J gene: TRBJ1-2
CDR3 DNA: TGTGCCTGGAGTTGGGACAGCGGTTTGGGCTACACCTTC
CDR3 protein: CAWSWDSGLGYTF

V gene: TRBV7-6
clone size: once
D gene: .
J gene: TRBJ1-1
CDR3 DNA: TGTGCCAGCAGCTTAGGACCGGGAAGGCCTGAAGCTTTCTTT
CDR3 protein: CASSLGPGRPEAFF

V gene: TRBV12-5
clone size: .
D gene: .
J gene: TRBJ1-1
CDR3 DNA: TGTGCTAGTGGTTCTCAGGGGTACACTGAAGCTTTCTTT
CDR3 protein: CASGSQGYTEAFF

V gene: TRBV6-5
clone size: few
D gene: .
J gene: TRBJ2-1
CDR3 DNA: TGTGCCAGCAGTTACAAAGTCGCAAGCTCCTACAATGAGCAGTTCTTC
CDR3 protein: CASSYKVASSYNEQFF

V gene: TRBV5-4
clone size: .
D gene: .
J gene: TRBJ2-7
CDR3 DNA: TGTGCCAGCAGCGCGGACGGGACCTACGAGCAGTACTTC
CDR3 protein: CASSADGTYEQYF

V gene: TRBV5-6
clone size: .
D gene: .
J gene: TRBJ1-6
CDR3 DNA: TGTGCCAGCAGCACTAGGGGCCCGAGAAGCTATAATTCACCCCTCCACTTT
CDR3 protein: CASSTRGPRSYNSPLHF

V gene: TRBV11-3
clone size: .
D gene: TRBD1
J gene: TRBJ1-2
CDR3 DNA: TGTGCCAGCAGCTTAGACGGGACAGGGCGCGGCTACACCTTC
CDR3 protein: CASSLDGTGRGYTF

V gene: TRBV6-6
clone size: .
D gene: .
J gene: TRBJ1-5
CDR3 DNA: TGTGCCAGCATTTCAAACAGTAATCAGCCCCAGCATTTT
CDR3 protein: CASISNSNQPQHF

V gene: TRBV2
clone size: .
D gene: TRBD1
J gene: TRBJ2-1
CDR3 DNA: TGTGCCACCCTTAACGGGACAGGTCTTTCAAAGCAGTTCTTC
CDR3 protein: CATLNGTGLSKQFF

V gene: TRBV2
clone size: .
D gene: .
J gene: TRBJ1-1
CDR3 DNA: TGTGCCAGCAGGTGGGGGGGCCCGGGGACTGAAGCTTTCTTT
CDR3 protein: CASRWGGPGTEAFF

V gene: TRBV18
clone size: .
D gene: TRBD1
J gene: TRBJ2-2
CDR3 DNA: TGTGCCAGCTCACGGCCCGACAGGGCCGGGGAGCTGTTTTTT
CDR3 protein: CASSRPDRAGELFF

V gene: TRBV18
clone size: .
D gene: .
J gene: TRBJ1-1
CDR3 DNA: TGTGCCAGCTCGCTCCAGGGAATCAACACTGAAGCTTTCTTT
CDR3 protein: CASSLQGINTEAFF

V gene: TRBV27
clone size: .
D gene: TRBD1
J gene: TRBJ2-1
CDR3 DNA: TGTGCCAGCCGCTCCAGACAGGGGCATGAGCAGTTCTTC
CDR3 protein: CASRSRQGHEQFF

V gene: TRBV10-3
clone size: .
D gene: .
J gene: TRBJ2-2
CDR3 DNA: TGTGCCATCAGTTTGGTGAACACCGGGGAGCTGTTTTTT
CDR3 protein: CAISLVNTGELFF

V gene: TRBV7-7
clone size: .
D gene: TRBD1
J gene: TRBJ2-5
CDR3 DNA: TGTGCCAGCAGCAGGGACAGGGGGCGAGAGACCCAGTACTTC
CDR3 protein: CASSRDRGRETQYF

V gene: TRBV15
clone size: .
D gene: .
J gene: TRBJ2-5
CDR3 DNA: TGTGCCACCAGCAGAGATTGGAGCGGGGAGACCCAGTACTTC
CDR3 protein: CATSRDWSGETQYF

V gene: TRBV7-2
clone size: .
D gene: .
J gene: TRBJ1-2
CDR3 DNA: TGTGCCAGCAGTACTCGATTGGGGGGCGGGAATGGCTACACCTTC
CDR3 protein: CASSTRLGGGNGYTF

V gene: TRBV7-2
clone size: few
D gene: TRBD2
J gene: TRBJ2-7
CDR3 DNA: TGTGCCAGCAGCTTACAGGTTAGCGGGGACGAGCAGTACTTC
CDR3 protein: CASSLQVSGDEQYF

V gene: TRBV11-2
clone size: .
D gene: TRBD2
J gene: TRBJ2-1
CDR3 DNA: TGTGCCAGCAGCTCGGGACTAGCGGGGGGGAGCTCCTACAATGAGCAGTTCTTC
CDR3 protein: CASSSGLAGGSSYNEQFF

V gene: TRBV19
clone size: .
D gene: .
J gene: TRBJ1-2
CDR3 DNA: TGTGCCAGTAGTGCACAGCTTAACTATGGCTACACCTTC
CDR3 protein: CASSAQLNYGYTF

V gene: TRBV19
clone size: .
D gene: .
J gene: TRBJ1-3
CDR3 DNA: TGTGCCAGTAGTATGACACTGGGGAACACCATATATTTT
CDR3 protein: CASSMTLGNTIYF

V gene: TRBV7-9
clone size: .
D gene: .
J gene: TRBJ1-4
CDR3 DNA: TGTGCCAGCAGCTTACGAGGGACTAATGAAAAACTGTTTTTT
CDR3 protein: CASSLRGTNEKLFF

V gene: TRBV6-6
clone size: once
D gene: .
J gene: TRBJ2-5
CDR3 DNA: TGTGCCACCCCCTCGCCGAGGGCCGGTGGGACCCAGTACTTC
CDR3 protein: CATPSPRAGGTQYF

V gene: TRBV6-8
clone size: .
D gene: TRBD2
J gene: TRBJ2-7
CDR3 DNA: TGTGCCAGCAGTTACTCGATTCGGTGGGGCGGGGGAGCGCCCTACGAGCAGTACTTC
CDR3 protein: CASSYSIRWGGGAPYEQYF

V gene: TRBV6-6
clone size: .
D gene: .
J gene: TRBJ1-2
CDR3 DNA: TGTGCCAGCAGTTACGAGACAGACAACTATGGCTACACCTTC
CDR3 protein: CASSYETDNYGYTF

V gene: TRBV7-2
clone size: few
D gene: .
J gene: TRBJ1-1
CDR3 DNA: TGTGCCAGCAGCTTAGGCAGGTCCGGACGGAAAGCTTTCTTT
CDR3 protein: CASSLGRSGRKAFF

V gene: TRBV18
clone size: .
D gene: .
J gene: TRBJ2-2
CDR3 DNA: TGTGCCAGCTCACCAAGTCAGGGGCGCGGGGACACCGGGGAGCTGTTTTTT
CDR3 protein: CASSPSQGRGDTGELFF

V gene: TRBV4-1
clone size: once
D gene: TRBD1
J gene: TRBJ2-7
CDR3 DNA: TGCGCCAGCAGCCAAGATCAGATTGAACAGGGGTCCTACGAGCAGTACTTC
CDR3 protein: CASSQDQIEQGSYEQYF

V gene: TRBV15
clone size: .
D gene: .
J gene: TRBJ2-1
CDR3 DNA: TGTGCCACCAGCAGAGATAGTCACAATGAGCAGTTCTTC
CDR3 protein: CATSRDSHNEQFF

V gene: TRBV21-1
clone size: .
D gene: .
J gene: TRBJ2-3
CDR3 DNA: TGTGCCAGCAGCAATGGGGGTCCGGGACTAGCGGGAACTAGCACAGATACGCAGTATTTT
CDR3 protein: CASSNGGPGLAGTSTDTQYF

V gene: TRBV2
clone size: .
D gene: .
J gene: TRBJ1-6
CDR3 DNA: TGTGTCAGCAACAACGCTTACGGGGATTCACCCCTCCACTTT
CDR3 protein: CVSNNAYGDSPLHF

V gene: TRBV2
clone size: .
D gene: .
J gene: TRBJ2-5
CDR3 DNA: TGTGCCAGCAACTATCAAGAGACCCAGTACTTC
CDR3 protein: CASNYQETQYF

V gene: TRBV7-9
clone size: once
D gene: .
J gene: TRBJ1-2
CDR3 DNA: TGTGCCAGCAGCCGGGGGGCAGCTGGCGGCTATGGCTACACCTTC
CDR3 protein: CASSRGAAGGYGYTF

V gene: TRBV4-3
clone size: .
D gene: TRBD2
J gene: TRBJ2-1
CDR3 DNA: TGCGCCAGCAGCCAAGATTCGGGACTAGCGGGAGGGCTAGTGAATGAGCAGTTCTTC
CDR3 protein: CASSQDSGLAGGLVNEQFF

V gene: TRBV7-9
clone size: .
D gene: TRBD1
J gene: TRBJ1-2
CDR3 DNA: TGTGCCAGCAGCCATTCGGACAGGGCCCTGGGCTACACCTTC
CDR3 protein: CASSHSDRALGYTF

V gene: TRBV7-8
clone size: .
D gene: .
J gene: TRBJ1-3
CDR3 DNA: TGTGCCAGCAGCTTAGACCCAGGAAACACCATATATTTT
CDR3 protein: CASSLDPGNTIYF

V gene: TRBV6-1
clone size: .
D gene: TRBD1
J gene: TRBJ1-5
CDR3 DNA: TGTGCCAGCAGTGTTACAGGACAGGGAACGAGGCAGCCCCAGCATTTT
CDR3 protein: CASSVTGQGTRQPQHF

V gene: TRBV7-2
clone size: .
D gene: .
J gene: TRBJ1-1
CDR3 DNA: TGTGCCAGCAGCGACCACAGGGCGGGGAACACTGAAGCTTTCTTT
CDR3 protein: CASSDHRAGNTEAFF

V gene: TRBV7-2
clone size: .
D gene: .
J gene: TRBJ2-5
CDR3 DNA: TGTGCCAGCAGCTTAGCCGGGGATAAAGAGACCCAGTACTTC
CDR3 protein: CASSLAGDKETQYF

V gene: TRBV29-1
clone size: few
D gene: .
J gene: TRBJ2-5
CDR3 DNA: TGCAGCGGATGGCGGGACCCCAGCGGCCAAGAGACCCAGTACTTC
CDR3 protein: CSGWRDPSGQETQYF

V gene: TRBV19
clone size: .
D gene: .
J gene: TRBJ1-5
CDR3 DNA: TGTGCCAGTAGTATAGGCCGGTCCAACAATCAGCCCCAGCATTTT
CDR3 protein: CASSIGRSNNQPQHF

V gene: TRBV7-8
clone size: .
D gene: TRBD1
J gene: TRBJ1-2
CDR3 DNA: TGTGCCAGCAGCCGAGACAGGGGCGGGATCTATGGCTACACCTTC
CDR3 protein: CASSRDRGGIYGYTF

V gene: TRBV9
clone size: .
D gene: TRBD1
J gene: TRBJ1-1
CDR3 DNA: TGTGCCAGCAGCGGTTCAGGGGGTATCACTGAAGCTTTCTTT
CDR3 protein: CASSGSGGITEAFF

V gene: TRBV25-1
clone size: .
D gene: .
J gene: TRBJ2-2
CDR3 DNA: TGTGCCAGCAGTGATTCTATCCGCGGGGAGCTGTTTTTT
CDR3 protein: CASSDSIRGELFF

V gene: TRBV28
clone size: .
D gene: .
J gene: TRBJ2-5
CDR3 DNA: TGTGCCAGCAGTCCCACAGGGTGGGAGACCCAGTACTTC
CDR3 protein: CASSPTGWETQYF

V gene: TRBV7-9
clone size: few
D gene: .
J gene: TRBJ2-5
CDR3 DNA: TGTGCCAGCAGCTTACGGTCGAGCGGAGAGACCCAGTACTTC
CDR3 protein: CASSLRSSGETQYF

V gene: TRBV4-3
clone size: .
D gene: TRBD1
J gene: TRBJ2-2
CDR3 DNA: TGCGCCAGCAGCCAATACCCGACAGGGGAATACGGCGGGGAGCTGTTTTTT
CDR3 protein: CASSQYPTGEYGGELFF

V gene: TRBV28
clone size: .
D gene: TRBD1
J gene: TRBJ1-6
CDR3 DNA: TGTGCCAGCAGTGGGACAGGGGTTAATTCACCCCTCCACTTT
CDR3 protein: CASSGTGVNSPLHF

V gene: TRBV19
clone size: .
D gene: TRBD2
J gene: TRBJ2-1
CDR3 DNA: TGTGCCAGTAGTATAGGGACTAGCGGATCCTACAATGAGCAGTTCTTC
CDR3 protein: CASSIGTSGSYNEQFF

V gene: TRBV4-1
clone size: few
D gene: .
J gene: TRBJ1-1
CDR3 DNA: TGCGCCAGCAGCACTCGACAAGGTTTTGAAGCTTTCTTT
CDR3 protein: CASSTRQGFEAFF

V gene: TRBV2
clone size: .
D gene: .
J gene: TRBJ2-3
CDR3 DNA: TGTGCCAGCAGGAAGGTACTAGCAGGAGATACGCAGTATTTT
CDR3 protein: CASRKVLAGDTQYF